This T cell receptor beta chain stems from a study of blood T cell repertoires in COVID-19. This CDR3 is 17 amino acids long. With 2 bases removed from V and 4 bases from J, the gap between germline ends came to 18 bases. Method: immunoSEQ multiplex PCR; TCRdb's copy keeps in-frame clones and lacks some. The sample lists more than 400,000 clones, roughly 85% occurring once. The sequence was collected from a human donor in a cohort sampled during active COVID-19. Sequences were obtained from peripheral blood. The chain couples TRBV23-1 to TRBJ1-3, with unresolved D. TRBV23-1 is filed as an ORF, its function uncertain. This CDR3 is CASSQECSATRGNTIYF. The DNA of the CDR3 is TGCGCCAGCAGTCAAGAATGCTCAGCGACGAGGGGAAACACCATATATTTT.